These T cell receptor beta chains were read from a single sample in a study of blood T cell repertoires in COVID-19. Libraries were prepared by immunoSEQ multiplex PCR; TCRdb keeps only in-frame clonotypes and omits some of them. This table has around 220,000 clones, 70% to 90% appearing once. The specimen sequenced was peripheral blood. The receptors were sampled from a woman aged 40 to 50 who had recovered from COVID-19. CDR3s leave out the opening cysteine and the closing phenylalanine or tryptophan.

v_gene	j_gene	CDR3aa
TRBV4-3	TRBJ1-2	ASSQDRAGRGYGYT
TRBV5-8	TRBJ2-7	ASSFMEGYYEQY
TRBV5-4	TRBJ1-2	ASSSQDRGYGYT
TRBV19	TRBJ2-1	ASSVLGQGVRNEQF
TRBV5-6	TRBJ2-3	ASRLAGGPTTQY
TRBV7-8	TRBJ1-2	ASSLSGTGGGYGYT
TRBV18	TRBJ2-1	ASSPSGLSEQF
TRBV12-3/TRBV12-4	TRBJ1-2	ASRNTVQYGYT
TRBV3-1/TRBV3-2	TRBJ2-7	ASSLSYEQY
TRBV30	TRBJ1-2	ASSGQLLYGYT
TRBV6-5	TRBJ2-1	AARASGVSYNEQF
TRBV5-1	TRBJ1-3	ASSSRPTGGSSGNTIY
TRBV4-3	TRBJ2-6	ASSQDFTAGANVLT
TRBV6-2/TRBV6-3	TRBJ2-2	ASSRTGRGELF
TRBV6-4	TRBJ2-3	ASSATGSDTQY
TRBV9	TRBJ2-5	ASSVNSGLKETQY
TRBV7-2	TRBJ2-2	ASSLGSSGELF
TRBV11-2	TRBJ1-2	ASSFRGIGGYT
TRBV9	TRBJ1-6	ASSTGVTYNSPLH
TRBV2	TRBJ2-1	ASTRGYEQF
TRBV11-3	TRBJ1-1	ASSPRVLNTEAF
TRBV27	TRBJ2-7	ASSLKDRSYEQY
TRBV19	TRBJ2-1	ASSIDPGGEYDNEQF
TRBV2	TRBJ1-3	ASSQGYTIY
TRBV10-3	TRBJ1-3	AISGSQGNTIY
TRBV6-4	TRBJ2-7	ASGQIPYEQY
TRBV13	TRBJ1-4	ASSLGRTGYNEKLF
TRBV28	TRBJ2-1	ASSFLPPRSEQF
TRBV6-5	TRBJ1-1	ASSRTQGRAEAF
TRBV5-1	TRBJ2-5	ASSSGTGEGETQY
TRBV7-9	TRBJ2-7	ASSPRTGGYEQY
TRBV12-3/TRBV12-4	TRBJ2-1	ASSLRLDIYQF
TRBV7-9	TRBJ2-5	ASSLARSGETQY
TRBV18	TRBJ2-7	ASSHDPPGQAYEQY
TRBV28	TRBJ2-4	ASSDSFGAKNIQY
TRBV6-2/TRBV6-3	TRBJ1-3	ASSFPRTGTGNTIY
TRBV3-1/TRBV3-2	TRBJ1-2	ASSPLEGSYGYT
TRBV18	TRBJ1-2	ASSPGQGGPYGYT
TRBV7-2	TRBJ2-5	ASSLYASTVEETQY
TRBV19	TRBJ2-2	ASSPLDSYTGVFF
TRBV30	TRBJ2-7	AWSSYRENEQY
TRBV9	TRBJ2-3	ASSVDLPGQGAIKRTDTQY
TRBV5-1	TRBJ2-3	ASSWPDTSSTDTQY
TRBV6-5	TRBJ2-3	ASQRAGGPTDTQY
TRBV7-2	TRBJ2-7	ASSLRVTSGTYEQY
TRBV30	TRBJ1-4	AWGRGEKLF
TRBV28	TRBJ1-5	ASSFRTGAFSNQPQH
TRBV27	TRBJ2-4	ASSSGGGSKNIQY
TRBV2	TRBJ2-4	ASSVPQRGEGIGAKNIQY
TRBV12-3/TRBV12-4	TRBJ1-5	ASGARSNQPQH
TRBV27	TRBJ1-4	ASGLQGATNEKLF
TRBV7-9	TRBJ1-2	ASSPGQELYGYT
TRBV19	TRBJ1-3	ASSIDRNSGNTIY
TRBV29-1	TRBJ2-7	SVIIRSYEQY
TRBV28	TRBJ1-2	ASSIAGTGVGYT
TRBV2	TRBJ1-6	ASRVAEGSPLH
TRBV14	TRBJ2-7	ASSQETWWVLGAPTCYEQY
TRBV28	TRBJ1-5	ASSGTGNNQPQH
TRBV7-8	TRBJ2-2	ASSLDRGRATGELF